The clone carrying this T cell receptor beta chain has at least ten counts. Its antigen is not known. Arm-PCR of CDR3 regions and iRepertoire HTBI primers were the basis on which TCR beta libraries were built. MiXCR, run by TCRdb on the multiplex PCR reads, gives a single entry per CDR3 protein. Here the sample spans some 430,000 distinct CDR3 sequences, 20% to 25% being singletons. This sample was taken from a study of regulatory T cells in long-lasting Graves disease. Trimming pared 3 bases from V and 6 bases from J, leaving 17 bases between. The CDR3 runs 15 residues. Documented time point: persistent/refractory GD, antithyroid drugs over 5 years with positive TRAb. PBMC RNA served as the TCR library source. Study-wide findings and caveats: Accuracy may have suffered from the small sample size. Peripheral blood alone, not thyroid tissue, underwent study.

This TCR was recovered from a female donor with Graves disease. Sequencing used peripheral blood mononuclear cells (PBMCs), obtained when the disease was refractory, from a patient treated with antithyroid drugs. The V and J genes are TRBV12-3 or TRBV12-4 and TRBJ1-2, with D tentatively TRBD1 (5 bases). The CDR3 region is CASSLGPPRDHGYTF. CDR3 DNA sequence: TGTGCCAGCAGTTTGGGACCCCCGCGGGATCATGGCTACACCTTC.